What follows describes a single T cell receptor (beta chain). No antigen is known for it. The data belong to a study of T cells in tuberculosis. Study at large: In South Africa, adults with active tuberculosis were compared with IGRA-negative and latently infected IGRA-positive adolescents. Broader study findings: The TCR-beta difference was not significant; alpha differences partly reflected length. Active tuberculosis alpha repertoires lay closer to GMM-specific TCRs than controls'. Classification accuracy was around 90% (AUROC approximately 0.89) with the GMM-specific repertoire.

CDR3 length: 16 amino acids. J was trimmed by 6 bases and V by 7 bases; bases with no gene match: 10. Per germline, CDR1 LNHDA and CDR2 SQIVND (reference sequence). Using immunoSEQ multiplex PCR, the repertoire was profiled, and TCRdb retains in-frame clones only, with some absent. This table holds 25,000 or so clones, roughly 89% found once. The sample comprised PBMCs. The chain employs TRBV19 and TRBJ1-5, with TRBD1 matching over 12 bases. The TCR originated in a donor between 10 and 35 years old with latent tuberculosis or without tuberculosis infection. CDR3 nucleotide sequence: TGTGCCAGTACTGGGACAGGGGGCGCGGGAGCTCAGCCCCAGCATTTT. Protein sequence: CASTGTGGAGAQPQHF.